This entry concerns a single T cell receptor (beta chain). No antigen is known for it. This CDR3 contains 21 residues. This sample stems from a study of monozygotic twins with inflammatory bowel disease. Eight separate reactions per sample yielded the cDNA. With the 5' RACE reads reprocessed, TCRdb shows one record per CDR3 protein and no DNA. The table for this sample gives just over 300,000 distinct CDR3 sequences. Study-wide points: Against healthy co-twins, IBD patients had lower TCRbeta diversity (measured by inverse Simpson). Clonotype sharing was lower in IBD patients than healthy twins, most markedly with disease activity. Varying immunosuppressive regimens may have increased patient repertoire variability.

The sequenced material came from blood. The rearrangement uses TRBV12-3 or TRBV12-4 and TRBJ1-2; TCRdb names TRBD1, which stays unverified in the absence of DNA. The receptor was derived from a human donor with ulcerative colitis or Crohn's disease, or a healthy co-twin of an affected twin (not recorded which). The CDR3 loop is CASSLVGHKSRRFRLRGGYTF.